This T cell receptor beta chain is drawn from a study of blood T cell repertoires in COVID-19. On the study more broadly: COVID-19 samples collected from the United States, Italy and Spain covered acute and convalescent phases.

Data came from immunoSEQ multiplex PCR; TCRdb stores just in-frame clones and leaves some out. The sample lists just over 80,000 clones; around nine tenths were seen once. The CDR3 runs to 19 residues. The germline gives CDR1 LNHDA, CDR2 SQIVND (reference sequence). The V gene end was trimmed by 1 base and the J gene end by 8 bases; junction bases not matched to a gene: 19. This clone was seen a handful of times. This rearrangement joins TRBV19 to TRBJ2-1; 8 bases are shared with TRBD2. The material sequenced was PBMCs or T cells enriched from blood (not recorded which). This TCR came from a woman in her 50s with acute COVID-19. The CDR3 reads CASSIVGLAGGGPRDEQFF. The CDR3 DNA reads as TGTGCCAGTAGTATAGTGGGCCTAGCGGGCGGGGGGCCCAGGGATGAGCAGTTCTTC.